This TCR beta chain was identified during a study of shared clonotypes between healthy human individuals. Across the whole study: Three plates each covered CD4 naive and memory; CD8 naive two, CD8 memory one. Study-wide findings and caveats: Some clonotypes were shared by all four sorted-subset donors, while others were not shared. The non-shared ones had lower generation probabilities than the shared ones.

To note about this clone: What it binds is not known.

An even split of each subset's genomic DNA across several immunoSEQ plates was performed. The repertoire was sequenced with immunoSEQ multiplex PCR; TCRdb's copy has only in-frame clones and lacks some. The repertoire includes roughly 2 million clones, about 95% of them detected once, and around 0.13% sits in the top ten. Germline-derived CDR1 and CDR2 are SNHLY and FYNNEI. The junction had 8 bases not matched to a gene; V was cut back by 8 bases and J by 7 bases. The CDR3 length is 13 residues. The V gene is TRBV2, the J gene TRBJ1-5; 7 positions agree with TRBD1. The sequence was obtained from a man aged 18 to 29 in good health. Sequencing input: naive CD4+ T cells sorted from blood. Subset indicated: CD45RA+ positively selected. The CDR3 is CASLDRASQPQHF. In DNA, the CDR3 is TGTGCCAGCCTTGACAGGGCTAGCCAGCCCCAGCATTTT.